These 12 T cell receptor beta chains were sequenced from one sample in a study of CD8+CD57+ T cells in acquired aplastic anemia. CDR3 and TCR beta VDJ profiling relied on genomic DNA as the template. TCRdb itself ran the reads through MiXCR, one entry per CDR3 protein. This sample carries more than 150,000 distinct CDR3 sequences, about half of them seen once, and the ten largest clones take 10% to 15%. Those patients picked for sequencing had displayed CD8+CD57+ cell expansion on flow cytometry. The sample was sorted CD4+, CD8+, or CD8+CD57+ T cells (not recorded which) from PBMCs. The origin of the receptors is a human donor with aplastic anemia.

The table lists this clonotype with many counts. The chain uses TRBV20-1 and TRBJ1-5, with D unresolved. The germline gives CDR1 DFQATT, CDR2 SNEGSKA (reference sequence). This CDR3 is 15 amino acids long. V was clipped by 0 bases and J by 0 bases, with 9 bases between them. CDR3 nucleotides: TGCAGTGCTAGAGATCGTCTAGATAGCAATCAGCCCCAGCATTTT. Amino acids: CSARDRLDSNQPQHF.

This chain links TRBV7-2 with TRBJ2-3; D gene unclear. Germline V gene sequence: CDR1 SGHTA, CDR2 FQGNSA. Trimming left V 5 bases short and J 7 bases short, with 7 bases between. The CDR3 spans 11 residues. The CDR3: CASSPTNTQYF. CDR3 DNA sequence: TGTGCCAGCAGCCCGACAAATACGCAGTATTTT. The full variable domain, completed using reference TRBV7-2 and TRBJ2-3, is GAGVSQSPSNKVTEKGKDVELRCDPISGHTALYWYRQSLGQGLEFLIYFQGNSAPDKSGLPSDRFSAERTGGSVSTLTIQRTQQEDSAVYLCASSPTNTQYFGPGTRLTVL.

The table lists this clonotype with a few counts. This chain uses TRBV5-6 with TRBJ2-1, with TRBD2 matching over 7 bases. V dropped 4 bases and J dropped 5; count of bases not matched to a gene: 9. The CDR3 spans 15 residues. In germline, CDR1 is SGHDT, CDR2 YYEEEE. The CDR3, as DNA: TGTGCCAGCAGCCGCCCGGGGGGAAGAAACAATGAGCAGTTCTTC. Encoded protein: CASSRPGGRNNEQFF.

The chain uses TRBV2 and TRBJ2-7; no reliable D call. Trimming cost V 5 bases and J 2 bases, with 10 bases left between them. Per germline, CDR1 SNHLY and CDR2 FYNNEI. The CDR3 sequence is 13 residues long. CDR3 in DNA: TGTGCCAGCAGTTACGGTAGCACCTACGAGCAGTACTTC. Translation gives CASSYGSTYEQYF.

Remarks on this clonotype: A much larger clone lies one base from this, so it may be a read error. It is likely a read error, because the conserved phenylalanine at the end of the CDR3 is missing. The CDR3 here is CASSLGGEFGYTS. CDR3 nucleotides: TGTGCCAGCAGCTTAGGAGGGGAGTTTGGCTACACCTCC. The V gene is TRBV7-2, the J gene TRBJ1-2; a possible D gene is TRBD1 (5 bases). In germline, CDR1 is SGHTA, CDR2 FQGNSA. V lost 1 base, J lost 7 bases, and 10 bases lay in between. The CDR3 extends over 13 amino acids.

This clonotype was observed many times. The chain uses TRBV6-4 and TRBJ2-5, with 8 bases aligning to TRBD1. V trimming: 6 bases; J trimming: 5 bases; junction bases outside the gene matches: 8. The CDR3 contains 14 residues. CDR1 MRHNA and CDR2 SNTAGT come from the germline V gene. CDR3 nucleotide sequence: TGTGCCAGCAGGGACAGGGTGGTCAAGGAGACCCAGTACTTC. Translating gives CASRDRVVKETQYF.

This clonotype was detected ten times or more. The chain is built from TRBV14 and TRBJ2-5, with a tentative D call TRBD2 (7 bases). V was trimmed by 0 bases and J by 5 bases, leaving 16 bases between them. Germline V gene sequence: CDR1 SGHDN, CDR2 FVKESK. The CDR3 extends over 16 amino acids. CDR3 residues: CASSQDQAGGRETQYF. The CDR3, as DNA: TGTGCCAGCAGCCAAGATCAAGCCGGGGGGCGTGAGACCCAGTACTTC.

At least ten counts were recorded for this clonotype. This chain uses TRBV20-1 with TRBJ2-7; TRBD2 aligns across 13 bases. The CDR3 is 16 residues long. The germline gives CDR1 DFQATT, CDR2 SNEGSKA (reference sequence). V lost 6 bases, J lost 1 base, and 9 bases stayed unmatched. CDR3 region: CSAHRTSGGPSYEQYF. CDR3 DNA sequence: TGCAGTGCGCATAGGACTAGCGGGGGACCTTCCTACGAGCAGTACTTC.

In its sample, this clonotype was seen many times. The chain carries TRBV7-3 and TRBJ1-6, with 7 bases fitting TRBD1. This CDR3 comprises 15 residues. V shed 0 bases and J 9 bases; nucleotides not matched to a gene: 5. Germline V CDR1 and CDR2: SGHTA, FQGTGA. CDR3: CASSLTAGGSSPLHF. As DNA, the CDR3 is TGTGCCAGCAGCTTAACAGCAGGGGGAAGTTCACCCCTCCACTTT.

The chain joins TRBV2 to TRBJ2-7, with a tentative D call TRBD1 (6 bases). The V end lost 7 bases, the J end lost 2 bases, and 12 bases lay between the germline ends. Germline V gene lookup returns CDR1 SNHLY and CDR2 FYNNEI. CDR3 length: 13 residues. As DNA, the CDR3 is TGTGCCAGCAAGGGGGAGCCCCCCTACGAGCAGTACTTC. Translated, it gives CASKGEPPYEQYF. Full variable domain (rest looked up from reference TRBV2 and TRBJ2-7): EPEVTQTPSHQVTQMGQEVILRCVPISNHLYFYWYRQILGQKVEFLVSFYNNEISEKSEIFDDQFSVERPDGSNFTLKIRSTKLEDSAMYFCASKGEPPYEQYFGPGTRLTVT.

In this sample, this clonotype turned up many times. V usage is TRBV12-3 or TRBV12-4 and J usage is TRBJ2-7; no firm D call. Trimming took 2 bases from V and 6 from J, leaving 11 bases between them. The CDR3 covers 13 residues. In DNA, the CDR3 is TGTGCCAGCAGTTTAACCCCCCCCGGCGAGCAGTACTTC. Translation gives CASSLTPPGEQYF.

This clonotype was picked up a small number of times. The gene calls are TRBV19 and TRBJ2-2; 7 positions agree with TRBD1. This CDR3 is 22 amino acids long. Germline assignment: CDR1 LNHDA and CDR2 SQIVND (reference sequence). V was pared by 1 base and J by 1 base, with 21 bases of the junction left unmatched. CDR3 loop: CASSIAVTGTDWRRMNTGELFF. Here the CDR3 DNA reads TGTGCCAGTAGTATAGCCGTGACAGGGACGGACTGGCGACGAATGAACACCGGGGAGCTGTTTTTT.